This TCR beta chain was captured in a study of blood T cell repertoires in COVID-19. Study as a whole: Sources were T cells, B-cell-depleted T cells, or PBMCs; the material itself was cDNA or gDNA.

Using immunoSEQ multiplex PCR, the repertoire was profiled, and TCRdb retains in-frame clones only, with some absent. Of over 150,000 clones detected, roughly 84% appear once; the ten largest clones hold 7% to 7.5%. Trimming left V 1 base short and J 4 bases short, with 11 bases between. The CDR3 loop spans 15 amino acids. Germline V gives CDR1 SEHNR, CDR2 FQNEAQ (reference sequence). The specimen was PBMCs or T cells enriched from blood (not recorded which). V and J are TRBV7-9 and TRBJ1-3; D uncertain. This TCR came from a woman between 45 and 60 years old who had recovered from COVID-19. CDR3 amino acids: CASSLGLTGGNTIYF. CDR3 nucleotide sequence: TGTGCCAGCAGCTTAGGTTTAACGGGAGGAAACACCATATATTTT.